This TCR beta chain was identified during a study of cytomegalovirus exposure and HLA in healthy donors. Across the study: Per a later analysis, the roughly 690 first-cohort and 120 validation repertoires shared one platform.

TCRdb's copy holds only in-frame clones and misses some; the assay was immunoSEQ multiplex PCR. The sample lists about 64,000 clones; roughly 89% were seen once. Notes on the study in general: Using the classifier, cytomegalovirus status was reportedly diagnosed with high specificity and sensitivity. In a later analysis, first-cohort TCR clusters were found to tend to co-occur in the 130 or so validation repertoires. The majority of TCR sequences were rare, yet some public TCRs appeared in many donors.

Notes on this clone: Its antigen is unidentified.

The sequenced sample was PBMCs. The receptor's source is a woman under 30 in good health and CMV-seronegative.

CDR3 nucleotide sequence: TGTGCCAGCAGGGGCCCCAATCAGCCCCAGCATTTT. It encodes CASRGPNQPQHF. This sequence joins TRBV6-5 and TRBJ1-5; D not certain. V was trimmed by 6 bases and J by 3 bases, leaving 6 bases between them. Germline V gene lookup returns CDR1 MNHEY and CDR2 SVGAGI. This CDR3 contains 12 residues.